These T cell receptor beta chains were read from a single sample in a study of CD8+ T cells in alopecia areata. Clones were sequenced by immunoSEQ multiplex PCR, and TCRdb holds only the in-frame ones, with some missing. The repertoire has under 200,000 clones, less than 70% of them found once; the top ten carry approximately 15%. Sequenced here: CD4+ T cells sorted from blood, sampled at week 24, from a patient treated with tofacitinib. Receptors were obtained from a human donor with alopecia areata. Each CDR3 is given with its conserved first and last residue. Each record gives: J gene, D gene, clone size, V gene, CDR3 DNA, CDR3 protein. The D gene is left open where the match is weak. The size entry is marked missing in some rows and otherwise reads once, few, many or a size class.

TRBJ2-5,.,once,TRBV11-2,TGTGCCAGCAGCTTAGTAGGCGGGGTGGACGAGACCCAGTACTTC,CASSLVGGVDETQYF
TRBJ2-3,.,.,TRBV2,TGTGCCAGCAGTGGGACTGGGGATACGCAGTATTTT,CASSGTGDTQYF
TRBJ1-1,.,.,TRBV30,TGTGCCTGGAGTCAGTGGAACACTGAAGCTTTCTTT,CAWSQWNTEAFF
TRBJ1-2,.,few,TRBV18,TGTGCCAGCTCACCATCAGGGGTAGAAGGCTACACCTTC,CASSPSGVEGYTF
TRBJ1-5,.,.,TRBV28,TGTGCCAGCAGTTTTCAGGGGTCCTTCGGGGGCAATCAGCCCCAGCATTTT,CASSFQGSFGGNQPQHF
TRBJ2-1,.,.,TRBV29-1,TGCAGCGTTGATGGCCAGGGCTACAATGAGCAGTTCTTC,CSVDGQGYNEQFF
TRBJ1-1,.,.,TRBV6-1,TGTGCCAGCATCCGGGACCGCACTGAAGCTTTCTTT,CASIRDRTEAFF
TRBJ1-3,TRBD1,few,TRBV12-5,TGTGCCGGACAGGGCCTCTCTGGAAACACCATATATTTT,CAGQGLSGNTIYF
TRBJ1-5,.,.,TRBV15,TGTGCCACCAGCAGAGTAGGGAATCAGCCCCAGCATTTT,CATSRVGNQPQHF
TRBJ2-5,TRBD2,once,TRBV5-4,TGTGCCAGCAGCCACCCTAGCGGGGGGACGGAGACCCAGTACTTC,CASSHPSGGTETQYF
TRBJ2-5,TRBD1,.,TRBV11-3,TGTGCCAGCAGCTCTATGTTTGACAGGGAAGAGACCCAGTACTTC,CASSSMFDREETQYF
TRBJ2-5,.,few,TRBV4-2,TGTGCCAGCAGCCAAGGTGTGGAGACCCAGTACTTC,CASSQGVETQYF
TRBJ2-1,TRBD1,once,TRBV5-1,TGCGCCAGCAGCTTAGCCGGGACAGCCTACAATGAGCAGTTCTTC,CASSLAGTAYNEQFF
TRBJ2-5,.,few,TRBV9,TGTGCCAGCAGCGTAACTCCTACAGGTCAAGAGACCCAGTACTTC,CASSVTPTGQETQYF
TRBJ1-6,.,.,TRBV30,TGTGCCTGGACCCCTCGGGGCCGGCCAAATAATTCACCCCTCCACTTT,CAWTPRGRPNNSPLHF
TRBJ2-7,.,few,TRBV19,TGTGCCAGTAGTATCGACGGGGCATCATCCTACGAGCAGTACTTC,CASSIDGASSYEQYF
TRBJ1-6,.,.,TRBV15,TGTGCCACCAGCAGAGACCCCCTGACAGCGAATAATTCACCCCTCCACTTT,CATSRDPLTANNSPLHF
TRBJ2-5,TRBD2,.,TRBV5-8,TGTGCCAGCAGCTTGGGGGGACTAGCGGGAACCCAAGAGACCCAGTACTTC,CASSLGGLAGTQETQYF
TRBJ2-5,TRBD1,.,TRBV27,TGTGCCAGCAGTCCACCGGGACAGGGTAGAGAGACCCAGTACTTC,CASSPPGQGRETQYF
TRBJ2-3,TRBD1,many,TRBV11-2,TGTGCCAGCAGCTCAGGGACAGGGGCTAGCACAGATACGCAGTATTTT,CASSSGTGASTDTQYF
TRBJ2-7,.,.,TRBV18,TGTGCCAGCTCATCGACAGAGCACGGCGAGCAGTACTTC,CASSSTEHGEQYF
TRBJ1-6,.,.,TRBV10-3,TGTGCCATCAGGGGAACAGGGTCTAATTCACCCCTCCACTTT,CAIRGTGSNSPLHF
TRBJ2-2,TRBD2,.,TRBV7-2,TGTGCCAGCAGCTTAGTTCTGCGGGGAGGGACCGGGGAGCTGTTTTTT,CASSLVLRGGTGELFF
TRBJ1-5,TRBD1,.,TRBV7-8,TGTGCCAGCAGCCCCGACAGGGGGCTAAGCAATCAGCCCCAGCATTTT,CASSPDRGLSNQPQHF
TRBJ2-1,.,.,TRBV7-2,TGTGCCAGCAGCTTAGCTGATGAGCAGTTCTTC,CASSLADEQFF
TRBJ2-5,.,.,TRBV20-1,TGCAGTGCTAACCGGCGGGAGACCCAGTACTTC,CSANRRETQYF
TRBJ1-1,.,.,TRBV29-1,TGCAGCGTTGTAGGAATGAACACTGAAGCTTTCTTT,CSVVGMNTEAFF
TRBJ2-3,TRBD2,few,TRBV29-1,TGCAGCGCGTCCTGGAGGCTAGCGGGGGCCACAGATACGCAGTATTTT,CSASWRLAGATDTQYF
TRBJ1-3,TRBD1,.,TRBV15,TGTGCCACCTCCCCCCGAAGGGACAGGGCTGGAAACACCATATATTTT,CATSPRRDRAGNTIYF
TRBJ2-3,TRBD1,.,TRBV25-1,TGTGCCAGCAGCCACAGGGGGGCAGATACGCAGTATTTT,CASSHRGADTQYF
TRBJ1-5,TRBD1,.,TRBV29-1,TGCAGCGTCTCCGACGCGACAGGGTTTCAGCCCCAGCATTTT,CSVSDATGFQPQHF
TRBJ2-7,.,.,TRBV5-1,TGCGCCAGCAGCTTGGTAGTCGCCTCTGCCTACGAGCAGTACTTC,CASSLVVASAYEQYF
TRBJ2-2,.,few,TRBV15,TGTGCCACCAGCAGGCAGGGCACCGGGGAGCTGTTTTTT,CATSRQGTGELFF
TRBJ2-6,.,.,TRBV6-5,TGTGCCAGCAGTTACCAACCTGGCTCTGGGGCCAACGTCCTGACTTTC,CASSYQPGSGANVLTF
TRBJ2-7,TRBD1,.,TRBV5-1,TGCGCCAGCAGCACCGGGACAGCTTTATACGAGCAGTACTTC,CASSTGTALYEQYF
TRBJ1-4,.,.,TRBV6-1,TGTGCCAGCAGTGAAGCGCGGGAAACGAAACTGTTTTTT,CASSEARETKLFF
TRBJ2-3,.,.,TRBV18,TGTGCCAGCTCACTTATTGGACAGACTTTCACAGATACGCAGTATTTT,CASSLIGQTFTDTQYF